The 12 T cell receptor beta chains given below trace back to one sample, sequenced in a study of blood T cell repertoires in COVID-19. Sequencing used immunoSEQ multiplex PCR; TCRdb keeps in-frame clones, though not all of them. The sample holds 250,000 to 300,000 clones, over 80% seen once. The sequenced material came from peripheral blood. The source of these receptors is a woman between 50 and 59 years old with COVID-19, enrolled during active disease.

J is TRBJ2-1 and V is TRBV6-2 or TRBV6-3; 10 nucleotides line up with TRBD2. The CDR3 contains 15 residues. Germline V gene lookup returns CDR1 MNHEY and CDR2 SVGEGT. V shed 4 bases, J shed 4 bases, and the junction held 4 bases outside the gene matches. In DNA form, the CDR3 reads TGTGCCAGCAGTTCCGCTAGCGGGGGTTACAATGAGCAGTTCTTC. Translating gives CASSSASGGYNEQFF.

The rearrangement uses TRBV27 and TRBJ2-1, with 8 bases aligning to TRBD2. The CDR3 totals 20 residues. Unmatched junction bases numbered 22, after V lost 6 bases and J lost 3 bases. CDR1 MNHEY and CDR2 SMNVEV come from the germline V gene (reference sequence). The CDR3 DNA follows: TGTGCCAGCAGAATTACTACCCTGTTGGAGCTAGCGGGCGACTACAATGAGCAGTTCTTC. This sequence encodes CASRITTLLELAGDYNEQFF.

This clone appeared a single time. The V call is TRBV20-1, the J call TRBJ1-1, with D perhaps matching TRBD1 (6 bases). V shed 5 bases and J shed 9 bases, with 13 bases lying between them. The CDR3 spans 11 residues. Germline V gene lookup returns CDR1 DFQATT and CDR2 SNEGSKA (reference sequence). This CDR3 is CSAPDRGKAFF. The CDR3 coding sequence is TGCAGTGCTCCGGACAGAGGTAAAGCTTTCTTT.

Here the CDR3 reads CASSDPGQGYNQPQHF. CDR3 sequence (DNA): TGTGCCAGCAGTGACCCGGGACAGGGGTACAATCAGCCCCAGCATTTT. The rearrangement joins TRBV2 to TRBJ1-5; 10 nucleotides match TRBD1. The CDR3 contains 16 residues. J lost 3 bases, V lost 3 bases, and 5 bases had no gene match. The germline CDR1 and CDR2 sequences are SNHLY and FYNNEI.

This sequence joins TRBV19 and TRBJ2-1, with a tentative D call TRBD2 (5 bases). V was clipped by 8 bases and J by 5 bases, with 13 bases between them. Germline V lookup: CDR1 LNHDA, CDR2 SQIVND (reference sequence). CDR3 size: 13 residues. The CDR3, as DNA: TGTGCCAGTTCCAGGACTTTTCACAATGAGCAGTTCTTC. Protein: CASSRTFHNEQFF.

This CDR3 reads CASSLGTSANYEQFF. The CDR3 DNA reads as TGTGCCAGCAGCTTAGGAACTAGCGCGAACTATGAGCAGTTCTTC. The chain joins TRBV7-6 to TRBJ2-1; TRBD2 aligns across 7 bases. Trimming at V came to 1 base and at J to 8 bases, leaving 8 bases not matched to a gene. The germline gives CDR1 SGHVS, CDR2 FNYEAQ. This CDR3 spans 15 amino acids. Filled out from reference TRBV7-6 and TRBJ2-1, the complete variable domain reads GAGVSQSPRYKVTKRGQDVALRCDPISGHVSLYWYRQALGQGPEFLTYFNYEAQQDKSGLPNDRFSAERPEGSISTLTIQRTEQRDSAMYRCASSLGTSANYEQFFGPGTRLTVL.

This chain connects TRBV24-1 to TRBJ2-7; D call uncertain. CDR3 length: 13 amino acids. Germline assignment: CDR1 KGHDR and CDR2 SFDVKD. V lost 1 base to trimming and J lost 3 bases, with 6 bases between them. The CDR3 nucleotides are TGTGCCACCAGTGATTTTAACTACTACGAGCAGTACTTC. It translates to CATSDFNYYEQYF.

The V call is TRBV6-4, the J call TRBJ1-1, with unresolved D. Trimming cost V 9 bases and J 6 bases, with 20 bases left between them. This CDR3 is built from 14 residues. Per germline, CDR1 MRHNA and CDR2 SNTAGT. In nucleotides, the CDR3 is TGTGCCAGTAGGACCGAACCCCCCGGGGCTGAAGCTTTCTTT. Translating it yields CASRTEPPGAEAFF.

This sequence joins TRBV18 and TRBJ2-7, with D perhaps TRBD1 (6 bases). The CDR3 covers 15 residues. CDR1 KGHSH and CDR2 LQKENI come from the germline V gene. Trimming removed 2 bases at V and 7 bases at J, with 18 bases between. Here the CDR3 reads CASSPRMGAAQEQYF. CDR3 nucleotides: TGTGCCAGCTCACCAAGGATGGGGGCTGCCCAAGAGCAGTACTTC.

The chain recombines TRBV6-5 with TRBJ2-5; TRBD2 agrees at 12 bases. This CDR3 is 15 amino acids long. Germline CDR1 is MNHEY and CDR2 is SVGAGI. J gave up 1 base and V 5 bases, and 2 bases lay outside the gene matches. In DNA form, the CDR3 reads TGTGCCAGCAGTAGACTAGCGGGAGCCCAAGAGACCCAGTACTTC. Amino acid sequence: CASSRLAGAQETQYF.

The rearrangement joins TRBV24-1 to TRBJ2-1; D is perhaps TRBD1 (6 bases). From germline, CDR1 is KGHDR and CDR2 SFDVKD. V lost 4 bases to trimming and J lost 9 bases, with 18 bases between them. This CDR3 has 15 residues. Here the CDR3 reads CATSDPGPSRGEQFF. The CDR3, as DNA: TGTGCCACCAGTGACCCGGGCCCCAGCAGGGGTGAGCAGTTCTTC.

The chain employs TRBV7-2 and TRBJ2-7, with a weak D call TRBD1 (5 bases). Trimming left V 1 base short and J 9 bases short, with 10 bases between. This CDR3 region has 12 residues. Germline values: CDR1 SGHTA, CDR2 FQGNSA. CDR3 in amino acids: CASSLEDRGQYF. Here the CDR3 DNA reads TGTGCCAGCAGCTTAGAAGACAGAGGGCAGTACTTC. Based on the CDR3 plus reference TRBV7-2 and TRBJ2-7, the full variable domain is GAGVSQSPSNKVTEKGKDVELRCDPISGHTALYWYRQSLGQGLEFLIYFQGNSAPDKSGLPSDRFSAERTGGSVSTLTIQRTQQEDSAVYLCASSLEDRGQYFGPGTRLTVT.